A selection of T cell receptor beta chains follows, all from one sample in a study of T cell repertoires and leukemia-associated antigens. TCRdb used MiXCR to reprocess the 5' RACE reads, holding one entry per CDR3 protein. The table records 9,800 or so distinct CDR3 sequences, 43% of them present only once. The antigens of these receptors remain unknown. Sequenced sample: CD3+ T cells sorted from blood and cultured. These receptors originate from a female donor in good health. The CDR3 runs from the conserved cysteine through the conserved F or W. A D gene is named only where the DNA matches it firmly. The listing skips clone size in some rows; elsewhere it reads once, few, many or a size class.

>TRBD2|few|TRBJ2-1|TRBV7-9
CASSLTGTIPNEQFF
TGTGCCAGCAGCTTAACCGGGACTATCCCTAATGAGCAGTTCTTC
>TRBD2|NA|TRBJ2-1|TRBV29-1
CRQAGGHNEQFF
TGCAGGCAAGCGGGAGGCCACAATGAGCAGTTCTTC
>NA|NA|TRBJ2-1|TRBV24-1
CATSDLGKQFF
TGTGCCACCAGTGATCTTGGTAAACAGTTCTTC
>TRBD1|NA|TRBJ1-4|TRBV5-1
CASSLEQGARSEKLFF
TGCGCCAGCAGCTTGGAACAGGGGGCGCGGAGCGAAAAACTGTTTTTT
>TRBD1|few|TRBJ2-7|TRBV12-3/TRBV12-4
CASSLGHPGGEQYF
TGTGCCAGCAGTTTGGGCCACCCAGGGGGCGAGCAGTACTTC
>NA|medium-sized|TRBJ1-1|TRBV7-9
CASSQKTENTEAFF
TGTGCCAGCAGCCAAAAGACAGAGAACACTGAAGCTTTCTTT
>NA|many|TRBJ2-1|TRBV3-1
CASSQAGQSSYNEQFF
TGTGCCAGCAGCCAAGCCGGGCAGAGCTCCTACAATGAGCAGTTCTTC
>TRBD2|NA|TRBJ2-3|TRBV11-2
CASSLRLAGGLDTQYF
TGTGCCAGCAGCTTAAGACTAGCGGGAGGGTTAGATACGCAGTATTTT
>NA|NA|TRBJ2-1|TRBV5-1
CASSLGPDRNEQFF
TGCGCCAGCAGCTTGGGCCCGGATCGGAATGAGCAGTTCTTC
>TRBD2|few|TRBJ2-3|TRBV5-1
CASSSVPGLARDTQYF
TGCGCCAGCAGCTCCGTCCCGGGACTAGCGCGAGATACGCAGTATTTT
>NA|NA|TRBJ2-1|TRBV7-2
CASSPRGGGVSYNEQFF
TGTGCCAGCAGCCCTCGAGGGGGAGGGGTGTCCTACAATGAGCAGTTCTTC
>TRBD2|many|TRBJ2-3|TRBV11-2
CASSRGLAGRDTQYF
TGTGCCAGCAGCCGGGGACTAGCGGGGCGAGATACGCAGTATTTT
>NA|NA|TRBJ2-1|TRBV7-9
CASSIVSTEQFF
TGTGCCAGCAGCATAGTCTCCACTGAGCAGTTCTTC
>TRBD2|NA|TRBJ2-7|TRBV20-1
CSSSRDYEYEQYF
TGCAGCTCCTCCCGGGACTACGAGTACGAGCAGTACTTC
>TRBD1|few|TRBJ1-2|TRBV7-2
CASSHGQGYGYTF
TGTGCCAGCAGCCACGGACAGGGATATGGCTACACCTTC
>TRBD2|NA|TRBJ2-1|TRBV4-3
CASSQDNLAGDEQFF
TGCGCCAGCAGCCAAGATAACCTAGCGGGAGACGAGCAGTTCTTC
>NA|NA|TRBJ2-7|TRBV5-1
CASSLGTRPHEQYF
TGCGCCAGCAGCTTGGGTACAAGGCCCCACGAGCAGTACTTC
>TRBD2|NA|TRBJ2-1|TRBV7-9
CASSLASSGGSSYNEQSF
TGTGCCAGCAGCTTAGCTTCTAGCGGGGGAAGCTCCTACAATGAGCAGTCCTTC
>TRBD2|few|TRBJ2-1|TRBV12-3/TRBV12-4
CASSLFSGRIGNEQFF
TGTGCCAGCAGTTTGTTCAGCGGGAGGATCGGCAATGAGCAGTTCTTC
>NA|few|TRBJ2-1|TRBV12-3/TRBV12-4
CATTGTREQFF
TGTGCCACTACGGGGACTCGCGAGCAGTTCTTC
>NA|many|TRBJ2-7|TRBV5-1
CASSSIETPSEQYF
TGCGCCAGCAGCTCCATTGAGACGCCCTCCGAGCAGTACTTC
>NA|few|TRBJ1-1|TRBV7-9
CAIGQLETEAFF
TGTGCCATCGGACAGTTAGAAACCGAAGCTTTCTTT
>NA|few|TRBJ2-7|TRBV11-2
CASTSWAGSAEQYF
TGTGCCAGCACCTCCTGGGCGGGGTCCGCCGAGCAGTACTTC
>NA|few|TRBJ1-2|TRBV12-3/TRBV12-4
CASSFGVGGYGYTF
TGTGCCAGCAGTTTCGGGGTCGGAGGCTATGGCTACACCTTC
>NA|many|TRBJ1-5|TRBV19
CASGVGPNQPQHF
TGTGCCAGTGGCGTGGGGCCTAATCAGCCCCAGCATTTT
>TRBD2|NA|TRBJ2-5|TRBV7-3
CACSPEGLAGKEIQYF
TGTGCCTGCAGCCCCGAAGGACTAGCGGGAAAAGAGATCCAGTACTTC
>NA|medium-sized|TRBJ2-3|TRBV6-5
CASSYGGSTDTQYF
TGTGCCAGCAGTTACGGGGGTAGCACAGATACGCAGTATTTT
>NA|once|TRBJ1-1|TRBV5-1
CASSLGTGAEAFF
TGCGCCAGCAGCTTGGGGACGGGGGCTGAAGCTTTCTTT
>NA|few|TRBJ2-2|TRBV7-9
CASSSSGNTGELFF
TGTGCCAGCAGCTCGAGCGGGAACACCGGGGAGCTGTTTTTT
>NA|NA|TRBJ2-2|TRBV6-5
CASSPFSDRPGGELFF
TGTGCCAGCAGCCCCTTCAGCGACAGACCCGGCGGGGAGCTGTTTTTT
>NA|few|TRBJ2-1|TRBV6-5
CASSYSPHNEQFF
TGTGCCAGCAGTTACTCCCCGCACAATGAGCAGTTCTTC
>NA|once|TRBJ1-2|TRBV29-1
CSAAHLAWGYTF
TGCAGCGCCGCACACCTCGCATGGGGCTACACCTTC
>NA|medium-sized|TRBJ2-3|TRBV7-9
CASSPQADTQYF
TGTGCCAGCAGCCCCCAGGCAGATACGCAGTATTTT
>NA|NA|TRBJ2-7|TRBV20-1
CSARFASDYEQYF
TGCAGTGCTAGATTCGCCTCGGACTACGAGCAGTACTTC
>NA|few|TRBJ2-7|TRBV10-3
CAIKTLSSYEQYF
TGTGCCATCAAGACACTTAGCTCCTACGAGCAGTACTTC
>TRBD2|many|TRBJ2-3|TRBV5-4
CASSQRLAGPTDTQYF
TGTGCCAGCAGCCAGCGACTAGCGGGGCCCACAGATACGCAGTATTTT
>NA|NA|TRBJ1-1|TRBV10-3
CAISESREAFF
TGTGCCATCAGTGAGTCTAGGGAAGCTTTCTTT
>NA|NA|TRBJ1-6|TRBV20-1
CSARAGNENSPLHF
TGCAGTGCTAGAGCTGGGAATGAGAATTCACCCCTCCACTTT
>TRBD2|NA|TRBJ2-1|TRBV6-6
CTSSTEYLAGGPYEQFF
TGTACCAGCAGTACCGAATATTTAGCGGGAGGGCCGTATGAGCAGTTCTTC
>TRBD1|many|TRBJ2-7|TRBV18
CASSRGQGSSYEQYF
TGTGCCAGCTCACGCGGACAGGGGAGTTCCTACGAGCAGTACTTC
>NA|few|TRBJ2-1|TRBV12-3/TRBV12-4
CASSLDPVAGDEQFF
TGTGCCAGCAGTTTAGATCCAGTAGCCGGGGATGAGCAGTTCTTC
>NA|NA|TRBJ2-1|TRBV5-1
CASSPTSAICNEQFF
TGCGCCAGCAGCCCCACCTCTGCCATCTGCAATGAGCAGTTCTTC
>NA|NA|TRBJ2-1|TRBV7-9
CASSLDRATYNGQFF
TGTGCCAGCAGCTTAGATAGGGCAACCTACAATGGGCAGTTCTTC
>TRBD2|NA|TRBJ2-4|TRBV6-5
CASSPAGLAGRWAIQYF
TGTGCCAGCAGCCCCGCAGGACTAGCGGGCAGGTGGGCCATTCAGTACTTC
>NA|medium-sized|TRBJ2-6|TRBV4-3
CASSQDGFSGANVLTF
TGCGCCAGCAGCCAAGACGGATTCTCTGGGGCCAACGTCCTGACTTTC
>TRBD1|many|TRBJ2-1|TRBV28
CASAGGDRVRNEQFF
TGTGCCAGCGCAGGTGGGGACAGGGTTCGCAATGAGCAGTTCTTC
>NA|NA|TRBJ2-3|TRBV6-2/TRBV6-3
CADPRGRTITDTQYF
TGTGCCGACCCTCGAGGCAGGACCATCACAGATACGCAGTATTTT
>NA|once|TRBJ1-2|TRBV18
CVSPPTGPYGYTF
TGTGTCAGCCCACCTACAGGGCCCTATGGCTACACCTTC
>NA|few|TRBJ1-6|TRBV20-1
CSARDLGGHNNSPLHF
TGCAGTGCTAGAGATCTCGGGGGCCATAATAATTCACCCCTCCACTTT
>TRBD1|few|TRBJ2-4|TRBV5-6
CASSARQGSPRNIQYF
TGTGCCAGCAGCGCGAGACAGGGGTCCCCTAGGAACATTCAGTACTTC